This T cell receptor beta chain appears in the sequencing data of a study of shared clonotypes between healthy human individuals. Study context: A couple of women and a few men aged 18 to 49 made up the donors.

CD8 cells classed as naive were CD45RO-negative and positively selected for CCR7, excluding terminally differentiated effector memory CD45RA+ cells. Study conclusions and caveats: Compared with memory subsets, naive subsets generally had larger estimated richness.

On this clone itself: The target antigen is unknown.

Sequenced by immunoSEQ multiplex PCR; TCRdb stores in-frame clones only, minus some. The data contain about 2 million clones, about 95% of them singletons. The CDR3 loop spans 15 amino acids. Trimming cost V 8 bases and J 3 bases, with 19 bases left between them. Germline CDR1 is SNHLY and CDR2 is FYNNEI. Sequencing was performed on naive CD8+ T cells sorted from blood. The chain joins TRBV2 to TRBJ1-1, with unresolved D. The source is a young man in good health. The CDR3 spells CASRTGVYGDTEAFF. CDR3 DNA sequence: TGTGCCAGCCGTACGGGAGTTTATGGGGACACTGAAGCTTTCTTT.